This TCR beta chain was profiled in a study of blood T cells in healthy people across ages. CDR1 SGHKS and CDR2 YYEKEE come from the germline V gene (reference sequence). With 5 bases removed from V and 1 base from J, the gap between germline ends came to 10 bases. This CDR3 contains 14 residues. Then a second PCR, running about 7 to 11 cycles, was carried out with a sample-barcoded 5' primer and a J-beta primer mix. Each CDR3 protein gets one entry after TCRdb re-called the 5' RACE reads with MiXCR. This table holds approximately 800,000 distinct CDR3 sequences, 20% to 30% found once. This clonotype was observed once. This sample also belongs to another study, concerning T cells of mothers and their children.

The chain combines TRBV5-5 with TRBJ1-5; D unclear. The sequenced sample consisted of blood. The sequence came from a boy between 10 and 17 years old in good health. The CDR3 reads CASRLGLSNQPQHF. The CDR3 DNA reads TGTGCCAGCAGGCTCGGACTGAGCAATCAGCCCCAGCATTTT. The full variable domain, in which reference TRBV5-5 and TRBJ1-5 provide the parts outside the CDR3, is DAGVTQSPTHLIKTRGQQVTLRCSPISGHKSVSWYQQVLGQGPQFIFQYYEKEERGRGNFPDRFSARQFPNYSSELNVNALLLGDSALYLCASRLGLSNQPQHFGDGTRLSIL.